This T cell receptor beta chain was sequenced in a study of shared clonotypes between healthy human individuals. For this clone: Its antigen is still unknown.

Study-level points and caveats: Between a few donors, naive CD4 clonotypes were shared at a level of about 5%.

The study separated CD4+ cells into CD45RA+ naive and CD45RA-negative memory subsets. Here immunoSEQ multiplex PCR was the method, and the copy in TCRdb shows in-frame clones only, minus some. The sample holds 2,500,000 or so clones; 85% to 95% are singletons and the top ten take more than 0.12%. The source is a man aged 18 to 29 in good health. Sequencing was carried out using naive CD4+ T cells sorted from blood. Subset of the sample: CD45RA+ positively selected.

CDR3 DNA sequence: TGTGCCAGCAGCGTGACGGTGACTGATGGCTACACCTTC. This codes for CASSVTVTDGYTF. The chain joins TRBV2 to TRBJ1-2; D gene uncertain. Trimming removed 6 bases at V and 6 bases at J, with 14 bases between. The germline V gene encodes CDR1 SNHLY and CDR2 FYNNEI. The CDR3 sequence is 13 residues long.